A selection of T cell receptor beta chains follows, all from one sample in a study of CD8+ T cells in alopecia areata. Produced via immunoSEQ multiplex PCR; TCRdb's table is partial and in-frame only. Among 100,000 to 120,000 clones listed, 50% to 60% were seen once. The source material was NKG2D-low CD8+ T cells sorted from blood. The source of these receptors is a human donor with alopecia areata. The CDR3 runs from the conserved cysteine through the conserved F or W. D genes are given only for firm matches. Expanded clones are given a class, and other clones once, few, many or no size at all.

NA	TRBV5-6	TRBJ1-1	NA	TGTGCCAGCAGCCAAACCGGACGGGAAGGGAACACTGAAGCTTTCTTT	CASSQTGREGNTEAFF
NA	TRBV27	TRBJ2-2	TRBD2	TGTGCCAGCACCACGGCCAGCGGGAGGCATGTCGGGGAGCTGTTTTTT	CASTTASGRHVGELFF
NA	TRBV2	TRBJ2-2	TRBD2	TGTGCCAGCAAGCTGGAGCGGGAGGGGAATCCCGGGGAGCTGTTTTTT	CASKLEREGNPGELFF
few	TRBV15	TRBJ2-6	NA	TGTGCCACCAGCTCGCCGTTGGGGGCCAACGTCCTGACTTTC	CATSSPLGANVLTF
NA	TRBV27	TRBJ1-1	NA	TGTGCCAGCAGATCCGGGCCCAACACTGAAGCTTTCTTT	CASRSGPNTEAFF
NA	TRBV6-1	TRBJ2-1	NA	TGTGCCAGCAGTGAAGCGCTTCAGGTGGCAGGGGTTTTTTATGAGCAGTTCTTC	CASSEALQVAGVFYEQFF
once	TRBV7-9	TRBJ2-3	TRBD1	TGTGCCAGCAGCTCGGGACAGACGAGCACAGATACGCAGTATTTT	CASSSGQTSTDTQYF
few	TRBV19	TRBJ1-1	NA	TGTGCCAGTAAAGTCTTAGATGCAACTGAGCCGAACACTGAAGCTTTCTTT	CASKVLDATEPNTEAFF
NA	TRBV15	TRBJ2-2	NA	TGTGCCACCCAATACACCGGGGAGCTGTTTTTT	CATQYTGELFF
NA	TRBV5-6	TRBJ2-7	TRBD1	TGTGCCAGCAGCTCAGGGACAGGGGGAGGCTACGAGCAGTACTTC	CASSSGTGGGYEQYF
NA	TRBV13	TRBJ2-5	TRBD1	TGTGCCAGCAGCAGCCAGGGGGTTGGCCAAGAGACCCAGTACTTC	CASSSQGVGQETQYF
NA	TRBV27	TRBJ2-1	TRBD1	TGTGCCAGCAGTTTACCAGGGGGAGATGAGCAGTTCTTC	CASSLPGGDEQFF
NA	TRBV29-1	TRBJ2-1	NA	TGCAGCGTTGATCTAATGCAAGACAATGAGCAGTTCTTC	CSVDLMQDNEQFF
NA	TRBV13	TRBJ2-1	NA	TGTGCCAGCAGCGGGGGAGCAACACTCCTCTATGAGCAGTTCTTC	CASSGGATLLYEQFF
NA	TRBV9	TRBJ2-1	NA	TGTGCCAGCAGCGTAGAGGGACTCAACTCCTACAATGAGCAGTTCTTC	CASSVEGLNSYNEQFF
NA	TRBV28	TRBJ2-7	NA	TGTGCCAGCAGTTTAAGTTCAGGTTACGAGCAGTACTTC	CASSLSSGYEQYF
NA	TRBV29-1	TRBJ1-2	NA	TGCAGCGCCCCCGGGTTGGGAACAGGCTACACCTTC	CSAPGLGTGYTF
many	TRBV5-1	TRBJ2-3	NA	TGCGCCAGCAGCCAAAACACAGATACGCAGTATTTT	CASSQNTDTQYF
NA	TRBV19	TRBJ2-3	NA	TGTGCCAGTAGTCAAACTAGCACAGATACGCAGTATTTT	CASSQTSTDTQYF
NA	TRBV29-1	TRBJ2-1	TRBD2	TGCAGCGTGACGGAGACGGGACTAGCCCGATACAATGAGCAGTTCTTC	CSVTETGLARYNEQFF
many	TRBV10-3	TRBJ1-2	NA	TGTGCCGTCGAGTGGGGGGCTGGCTACACCTTC	CAVEWGAGYTF
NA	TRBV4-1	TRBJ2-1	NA	TGCGCCAGCAGCCAAGAGGGGACCGTACTGGATGAGCAGTTCTTC	CASSQEGTVLDEQFF
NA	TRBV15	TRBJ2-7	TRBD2	TGTGCCACCAGCAGAGATCGCGGGGGGGGCTCCTACGAGCAGTACTTC	CATSRDRGGGSYEQYF